The clone carrying this T cell receptor (beta chain) was detected only a few times. Its antigen is unknown. CDR3 regions were amplified by Arm-PCR using iRepertoire HTBI primers to build TCR beta libraries. TCRdb itself ran the multiplex PCR reads through MiXCR, one entry per CDR3 protein. The repertoire holds about 430,000 distinct CDR3 sequences, roughly a fifth seen once, with more than 13% in the top ten. These data originate in a study of regulatory T cells in long-lasting Graves disease. Overall study findings and caveats: With some 2,500 shared public clonotypes, persistent patients exceeded new patients, who shared over 850.

The time point denotes: persistent/refractory GD, antithyroid drugs over 5 years with positive TRAb. The TCR library used RNA extracted from PBMCs. This TCR was recovered from a female donor with Graves disease. Here the sequenced sample was peripheral blood mononuclear cells (PBMCs), taken when the disease was refractory, from a patient treated with antithyroid drugs.

This chain's CDR3 is CASSLGHKTGTGVDGYTF. The CDR3 DNA is TGTGCCAGCAGCTTGGGCCACAAGACCGGGACAGGGGTCGATGGCTACACCTTC. The chain links TRBV5-6 to TRBJ1-2, with 10 bases identical to TRBD1. Looked up from germline, CDR1 is SGHDT and CDR2 is YYEEEE. Trimming took 0 bases from V and 6 from J; bases not matched to a gene: 14. This CDR3 spans 18 amino acids.